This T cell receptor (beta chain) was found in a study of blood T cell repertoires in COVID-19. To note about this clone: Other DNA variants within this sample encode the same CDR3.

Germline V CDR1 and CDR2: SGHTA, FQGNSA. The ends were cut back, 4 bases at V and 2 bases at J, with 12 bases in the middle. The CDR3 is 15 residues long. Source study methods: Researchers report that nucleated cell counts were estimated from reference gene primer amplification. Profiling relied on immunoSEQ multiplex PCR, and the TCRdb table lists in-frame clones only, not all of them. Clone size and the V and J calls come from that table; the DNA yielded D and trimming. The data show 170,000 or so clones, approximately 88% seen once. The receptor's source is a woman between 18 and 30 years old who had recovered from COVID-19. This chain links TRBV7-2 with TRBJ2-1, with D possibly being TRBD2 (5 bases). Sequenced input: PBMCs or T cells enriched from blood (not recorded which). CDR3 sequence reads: CASSSTSGPYNEQFF. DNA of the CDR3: TGTGCCAGCAGCTCTACCAGCGGACCCTACAATGAGCAGTTCTTC.